This T cell receptor beta chain is drawn from a study of blood T cell repertoires in COVID-19. From germline, CDR1 is SEHNR and CDR2 FQNEAQ (reference sequence). The CDR3 length is 14 residues. Unmatched junction bases numbered 6, after V lost 6 bases and J lost 5 bases. The protocol was immunoSEQ multiplex PCR, while the TCRdb copy is restricted to in-frame clones and leaves out a portion. The repertoire holds approximately 150,000 clones, with over 75% as singletons. The clonotype was recovered from a man in his fifties in a cohort exposed to, infected with or recovered from COVID-19 (not recorded which). The chain carries TRBV7-9 and TRBJ2-7; 11 bases agree with TRBD1. Sequenced: PBMCs or T cells enriched from blood (not recorded which). The CDR3 region is CASSSRDRGNEQYF. Here the CDR3 DNA reads TGTGCCAGCAGTTCCCGGGACAGGGGGAACGAGCAGTACTTC.